One sample yielded the 32 T cell receptor beta chains listed below, sequenced in a study of blood T cell repertoires in COVID-19. Profiling relied on immunoSEQ multiplex PCR, and the TCRdb table lists in-frame clones only, not all of them. Of 88,000 or so clones listed, 85% to 90% are singletons. Sequencing was carried out using PBMCs or T cells enriched from blood (not recorded which). All receptors come from a woman in her forties or fifties with acute COVID-19.

This clone turned up a few times. This chain connects TRBV9 to TRBJ1-5, with D possibly TRBD1 on 6 matching bases. The CDR3 is made up of 15 amino acids. Germline values: CDR1 SGDLS, CDR2 YYNGEE. Deletions cut 4 bases from V and 5 bases from J, with 16 bases between. CDR3 nucleotides: TGTGCCAGCAGCCCACGGGGGGCCCCGGATCAGCCCCAGCATTTT. Translated: CASSPRGAPDQPQHF. Filled out from reference TRBV9 and TRBJ1-5, the complete variable domain reads DSGVTQTPKHLITATGQRVTLRCSPRSGDLSVYWYQQSLDQGLQFLIQYYNGEERAKGNILERFSAQQFPDLHSELNLSSLELGDSALYFCASSPRGAPDQPQHFGDGTRLSIL.

In its sample, this clone was seen once. The V and J genes are TRBV7-3 and TRBJ2-5; 11 bases are shared with TRBD2. Germline V gene data show CDR1 as SGHTA and CDR2 as FQGTGA. Unmatched junction bases numbered 6, after V lost 5 bases and J lost 4 bases. The CDR3 is 15 amino acids. The DNA of the CDR3 is TGTGCCAGCAGCGCCACTAGCGGGAGAGCAGAGACCCAGTACTTC. This sequence encodes CASSATSGRAETQYF. Combining the CDR3 with reference TRBV7-3 and TRBJ2-5 gives the whole variable domain GAGVSQTPSNKVTEKGKYVELRCDPISGHTALYWYRQSLGQGPEFLIYFQGTGAADDSGLPNDRFFAVRPEGSVSTLKIQRTERGDSAVYLCASSATSGRAETQYFGPGTRLLVL.

The rearrangement links TRBV20-1 to TRBJ1-4, with TRBD1 as a possible D gene (6 bases). Trimming left V 3 bases short and J 8 bases short, with 16 bases between. CDR3 length: 14 amino acids. Per germline, CDR1 DFQATT and CDR2 SNEGSKA (reference sequence). The CDR3 here is CSASTGGGVEKLFF. CDR3 coding DNA: TGCAGTGCTAGTACTGGGGGCGGAGTCGAAAAACTGTTTTTT.

V gene TRBV2 combines with J gene TRBJ1-5; D remains unclear. V was cut by 6 bases and J by 2 bases, with 14 bases left in between. The CDR3 runs 15 residues. Per germline, CDR1 SNHLY and CDR2 FYNNEI. The CDR3 sequence is CASSMVSVRNQPQHF. The DNA for the CDR3 is TGTGCCAGCAGCATGGTATCGGTACGCAATCAGCCCCAGCATTTT.

The V call is TRBV6-1, the J call TRBJ1-5; 8 positions agree with TRBD1. The germline V gene has CDR1 MNHNS and CDR2 SASEGT. V was pared by 2 bases and J by 1 base, with 10 bases of the junction left unmatched. CDR3 length: 18 amino acids. The CDR3 loop is CASSESILQGASNQPQHF. The DNA of the CDR3 is TGTGCCAGCAGTGAATCCATATTGCAGGGGGCGAGCAATCAGCCCCAGCATTTT.

The rearrangement links TRBV2 to TRBJ1-1; no firm D call. V lost 6 bases to trimming and J lost 5 bases, with 13 bases between them. The CDR3 extends over 13 amino acids. Per the germline V gene, CDR1 is SNHLY and CDR2 is FYNNEI. The CDR3 nucleotides read TGTGCCAGCAGGGAACGGGAGGCTACTGAAGCTTTCTTT. This sequence encodes CASREREATEAFF.

J is TRBJ2-5 and V is TRBV5-5; 9 nucleotides line up with TRBD1. There are 16 residues in the CDR3. Looked up from germline, CDR1 is SGHKS and CDR2 is YYEKEE (reference sequence). Germline trimming cut 7 bases from V and 2 bases from J; bases unmatched to any gene: 12. This CDR3 is CASAKTGGSGQETQYF. For the CDR3, the DNA is TGTGCCAGCGCCAAAACAGGGGGCTCGGGTCAAGAGACCCAGTACTTC.

The chain combines TRBV27 with TRBJ1-4; 8 nucleotides agree with TRBD1. Germline values: CDR1 MNHEY, CDR2 SMNVEV (reference sequence). The CDR3 runs 14 residues. J was trimmed by 8 bases and V by 5 bases; bases with no gene match: 7. As DNA, the CDR3 is TGTGCCAGCAGTATCGACAGGGGTCAGGAAAAACTGTTTTTT. The encoded protein is CASSIDRGQEKLFF.

The chain has TRBV12-2 and TRBJ1-2; TRBD1 is the table's D call, not checked against the DNA. TRBV12-2 is a known pseudogene. The CDR3 runs 17 residues. CDR3 loop: CASRLTGEVENSYGYTF. CDR3 DNA sequence: TGTGCAAGTCGCTTGACAGGAGAGGTCGAAAATAGCTATGGCTACACCTTC.

Here the CDR3 reads CATKGLDPYNEQFF. The CDR3 DNA sequence: TGTGCCACAAAGGGACTAGACCCCTACAATGAGCAGTTCTTC. The chain carries TRBV24-1 and TRBJ2-1, with TRBD2 identical over 8 bases. Unmatched junction bases numbered 6, after V lost 10 bases and J lost 2 bases. The length of the CDR3 is 14 residues. The germline gives CDR1 KGHDR, CDR2 SFDVKD.

The chain combines TRBV19 with TRBJ1-4; the D is unclear. The CDR3 extends over 15 amino acids. Per germline, CDR1 LNHDA and CDR2 SQIVND (reference sequence). V dropped 3 bases and J dropped 4 bases, with 12 bases sitting between them. The CDR3 here is CASSMEPGFNEKLFF. The CDR3 region has the DNA TGTGCCAGTAGTATGGAGCCGGGGTTTAATGAAAAACTGTTTTTT.

This chain links TRBV19 with TRBJ2-1, with 10 bases fitting TRBD1. CDR1 is LNHDA and CDR2 is SQIVND in the germline V gene (reference sequence). The CDR3 runs 14 residues. The V and J ends lost 7 bases and 6 bases, in that order; junction bases with no gene match: 6. The CDR3 is CASMAGQGINEQFF. The CDR3 nucleotides read TGTGCCAGTATGGCGGGACAGGGGATCAATGAGCAGTTCTTC. The full variable domain, rest sourced from reference TRBV19 and TRBJ2-1, is DGGITQSPKYLFRKEGQNVTLSCEQNLNHDAMYWYRQDPGQGLRLIYYSQIVNDFQKGDIAEGYSVSREKKESFPLTVTSAQKNPTAFYLCASMAGQGINEQFFGPGTRLTVL.

J is TRBJ2-7 and V is TRBV7-2, with a weak D call TRBD1 (6 bases). The CDR3 is made up of 15 amino acids. The V end was cut by 3 bases, the J end by 2 bases, with 14 bases between. Germline V lookup: CDR1 SGHTA, CDR2 FQGNSA. The CDR3 region is CASSLQDRSPYEQYF. CDR3 bases: TGTGCCAGCAGCTTGCAAGACAGGAGTCCCTACGAGCAGTACTTC.

Notes on this clone: Other DNA sequences in the same sample also yield this CDR3. The CDR3 DNA is TGTGCCTGGAGCGTAGGGGGCAATCAGCCCCAGCATTTT. Protein product: CAWSVGGNQPQHF. The chain is built from TRBV30 and TRBJ1-5; TRBD1 might be the D (5 bases). Per the germline V gene, CDR1 is GTSNPN and CDR2 is SVGIG (reference sequence). The CDR3 consists of 13 residues. V lost 3 bases to trimming and J lost 2 bases, with 8 bases between them.

V is TRBV5-1 and J is TRBJ2-2, with TRBD2 as a possible D gene (6 bases). This CDR3 is 16 amino acids long. V was trimmed by 6 bases and J by 0 bases, leaving 15 bases between them. Germline assignment: CDR1 SGHRS and CDR2 YFSETQ. The CDR3 loop is CASTPRGGANTGELFF. The CDR3 region has the DNA TGCGCCAGCACCCCCCGGGGCGGGGCGAACACCGGGGAGCTGTTTTTT.

This chain uses TRBV9 with TRBJ2-3; a possible D gene is TRBD1 (5 bases). Germline lookup yields CDR1 SGDLS and CDR2 YYNGEE. Trimming cost V 0 bases and J 5 bases, with 7 bases left between them. The CDR3 spans 13 residues. The CDR3 here is CASSVGTRDTQYF. In DNA form, the CDR3 reads TGTGCCAGCAGCGTAGGGACAAGAGATACGCAGTATTTT.

The rearrangement links TRBV9 to TRBJ2-5; 8 bases are a match to TRBD2. The CDR3 sequence is 18 residues long. From germline, CDR1 is SGDLS and CDR2 YYNGEE. Trimming cost V 0 bases and J 3 bases; bases outside gene matches: 13. CDR3 in amino acids: CASSVGPAGEGSEETQYF. CDR3 nucleotide sequence: TGTGCCAGCAGCGTAGGTCCAGCGGGAGAAGGATCAGAAGAGACCCAGTACTTC.

This rearrangement joins TRBV7-8 to TRBJ1-1; D might be TRBD1 (6 bases). Germline-derived CDR1 and CDR2 are SGHVS and FQNEAQ. The CDR3 runs 14 residues. V was shortened by 3 bases and J by 1 base, with 9 bases between the two germline ends. Written as DNA, the CDR3 is TGTGCCAGCAGCTTGGGACACGGGAACACTGAAGCTTTCTTT. Translation: CASSLGHGNTEAFF.

CDR3 bases: TGTGCCAGCAGTGAACACCGGCAGGGGCAGAATTCACCCCTCCACTTT. Protein: CASSEHRQGQNSPLHF. This chain connects TRBV6-1 to TRBJ1-6, with D possibly matching TRBD1 (6 bases). Trimming took off 2 bases at V and 7 bases at J, with 15 bases between the two ends. This CDR3 has 16 amino acids. Germline lookup yields CDR1 MNHNS and CDR2 SASEGT.

In its sample, this clone was seen a few times. The V gene is TRBV15, the J gene TRBJ2-3; D is perhaps TRBD2 (6 bases). The CDR3 contains 16 residues. V was shortened by 0 bases and J by 9 bases, with 19 bases between the two germline ends. Germline CDR1 LNHNV, CDR2 YYDKDF (reference sequence). The CDR3 DNA follows: TGTGCCACCAGCAGAGATACGGGTGGTGGGGGAGGAACGCAGTATTTT. Its translation is CATSRDTGGGGGTQYF.

The CDR3 nucleotides are TGTGCCAGCAGTGAAGAGGGAAGCTCCTACAATGAGCAGTTCTTC. It translates to CASSEEGSSYNEQFF. This chain connects TRBV6-4 to TRBJ2-1, with D tentatively TRBD2 (5 bases). The CDR3 is 15 amino acids. Per germline, CDR1 MRHNA and CDR2 SNTAGT. V lost 3 bases and J 0 bases, leaving 9 bases between the germline ends.

This chain joins TRBV6-4 and TRBJ2-1, with D possibly TRBD2 on 6 matching bases. This CDR3 has 15 residues. V was trimmed by 6 bases and J by 2 bases, leaving 14 bases between them. Germline CDR1 MRHNA, CDR2 SNTAGT. The CDR3 sequence is CASSPGENTYNEQFF. CDR3 sequence (DNA): TGTGCCAGCAGCCCGGGAGAGAACACCTACAATGAGCAGTTCTTC.

The rearrangement joins TRBV7-2 to TRBJ2-2; D gene uncertain. CDR3 length equals 14 residues. The V gene's germline CDR1 is SGHTA and CDR2 FQGNSA. V lost 5 bases, J lost 4 bases, and 11 bases lay in between. CDR3 loop: CASSQAGSTGELFF. The CDR3 coding sequence is TGTGCCAGCAGCCAGGCAGGATCCACCGGGGAGCTGTTTTTT.

The rearrangement uses TRBV5-1 and TRBJ2-3, with TRBD1 identical over 8 bases. CDR1 and CDR2 (germline): SGHRS, YFSETQ. This CDR3 has 14 residues. Trimming at V came to 2 bases and at J to 3 bases, leaving 2 bases not matched to a gene. CDR3 in DNA: TGCGCCAGCAGCTTTACAGGGGGTACAGATACGCAGTATTTT. It is translated as CASSFTGGTDTQYF.

The CDR3, as DNA: TGTGCCAGCAGCAACCGCGGCTCGGGATCGAGAGATACGCAGTATTTT. Its translation is CASSNRGSGSRDTQYF. J is TRBJ2-3 and V is TRBV7-9; D may be TRBD2 (5 bases). This CDR3 is built from 16 residues. Germline CDR1 is SEHNR and CDR2 is FQNEAQ (reference sequence). V gave up 5 bases and J gave up 5 bases, with 20 bases separating them.

The chain uses TRBV19 and TRBJ2-6; possibly TRBD1 for D (6 bases). The CDR3 loop spans 15 amino acids. V was pared by 5 bases and J by 1 base, with 9 bases between. Germline V gene lookup returns CDR1 LNHDA and CDR2 SQIVND (reference sequence). CDR3 loop: CASSFTGSGANVLTF. The CDR3 DNA is TGTGCCAGTAGTTTTACAGGGTCTGGGGCCAACGTCCTGACTTTC.

This chain links TRBV5-5 with TRBJ2-1, with D possibly being TRBD1 (5 bases). The CDR3 extends over 13 amino acids. V lost 2 bases to trimming and J lost 12 bases, with 15 bases between them. Germline loops: CDR1 SGHKS, CDR2 YYEKEE (reference sequence). The CDR3, as DNA: TGTGCCAGCAGCTTAATGGGTGGGGCTTTGCAGTTCTTC. Translation gives CASSLMGGALQFF.

The chain combines TRBV7-3 with TRBJ1-1; 7 bases agree with TRBD1. The CDR3 is 14 amino acids. Germline V gene lookup returns CDR1 SGHTA and CDR2 FQGTGA. After removal of 5 bases from V and 5 bases from J, the junction contained 8 bases not matched to a gene. The CDR3 is CASSPRRGSTEAFF. The CDR3 DNA reads TGTGCCAGCAGCCCCCGCAGGGGGAGTACTGAAGCTTTCTTT.

The chain couples TRBV19 to TRBJ2-7; TRBD2 agrees at 7 bases. Germline CDR1 reads LNHDA; CDR2 reads SQIVND (reference sequence). The CDR3 has 17 amino acids. The V and J ends lost 4 bases and 2 bases, in that order; junction bases with no gene match: 14. The CDR3: CASSNLGAWEGTYEQYF. Here the CDR3 DNA reads TGTGCCAGTAGTAACCTCGGGGCGTGGGAGGGTACCTACGAGCAGTACTTC.

The rearrangement joins TRBV9 to TRBJ1-2, with 11 bases matching TRBD1. Trimming at V came to 3 bases and at J to 4 bases, leaving 2 bases not matched to a gene. CDR1 and CDR2 from the germline V gene are SGDLS and YYNGEE. This CDR3 is 14 amino acids long. DNA for the CDR3: TGTGCCAGCAGCGCCGGACAGGGGGCCTATGGCTACACCTTC. Translating gives CASSAGQGAYGYTF.

The rearrangement joins TRBV5-4 to TRBJ1-1; 10 bases fit TRBD1. The CDR3 is 14 amino acids. Germline CDR1 and CDR2: SGHNT and YYREEE (reference sequence). After removal of 0 bases from V and 11 bases from J, the junction contained 7 bases not matched to a gene. The CDR3 sequence: CASSLDPQDRGAFF. CDR3 coding DNA: TGTGCCAGCAGCTTGGATCCCCAGGACAGGGGGGCTTTCTTT.

The J gene is TRBJ2-7, the V gene TRBV19; TRBD2 matches 10 bases. Per the germline V gene, CDR1 is LNHDA and CDR2 is SQIVND (reference sequence). V shed 3 bases, J shed 3 bases, and the junction held 11 bases outside the gene matches. The CDR3 totals 17 residues. The CDR3: CASSMKYEAGGFYEQYF. CDR3 in DNA: TGTGCCAGTAGTATGAAGTATGAAGCGGGAGGGTTCTACGAGCAGTACTTC.